The source of this T cell receptor (beta chain) is a study of CD8 T cells in ankylosing spondylitis. Study-level findings and limits: In the blood and synovial fluid of reactive arthritis, some motif variants had been previously reported. As reported, disease-linked clones showed significant enrichment in matched ankylosing spondylitis synovial fluid. Eight highly homologous variants formed a TCR beta motif that appeared characteristic of ankylosing spondylitis blood.

Quantitative 5'-RACE with molecular barcodes generated TCR beta libraries. MiXCR, run by TCRdb on the 5' RACE reads, gives a single entry per CDR3 protein. Found here are some 250,000 distinct CDR3 sequences, roughly 25% of them singletons; the top ten hold 0.5% to 0.65%. Turning to this clonotype: Antigen specificity is unknown.

Trimming at V came to 6 bases and at J to 4 bases, leaving 10 bases not matched to a gene. Germline values: CDR1 DFQATT, CDR2 SNEGSKA (reference sequence). The CDR3 runs 15 residues. The sample taken for sequencing was blood, either unsorted or a sorted T cell fraction (not recorded which). This receptor was taken from a male donor with ankylosing spondylitis or in good health (not recorded which). The genes are TRBV20-1 and TRBJ2-4, with TRBD2 matching over 9 bases. The CDR3 coding sequence is TGCAGTGCCGGCAAGGGACTAGCAGGAAAAAACATTCAGTACTTC. Protein sequence: CSAGKGLAGKNIQYF.